The text below deals with one TCR beta chain. This specimen comes from a study of T cell responses to AZD1222 COVID-19 vaccine. Sequencing used immunoSEQ multiplex PCR; TCRdb keeps in-frame clones, though not all of them. The sample has fewer than 150,000 clones, approximately 88% seen once. The V and J ends lost 6 bases and 7 bases, in that order; junction bases with no gene match: 9. The CDR3 consists of 16 residues. Germline lookup yields CDR1 ENHRY and CDR2 SYGVKD. Specimen: peripheral blood, collected on day 0 of AZD1222 vaccination. The V call is TRBV10-3, the J call TRBJ2-2; TRBD2 matches 12 bases. This receptor was obtained from an adult in good health. Here the CDR3 reads CAIRTSGRFKNGELFF. Written as DNA, the CDR3 is TGTGCCATCAGAACTAGCGGGAGGTTCAAGAACGGGGAGCTGTTTTTT.